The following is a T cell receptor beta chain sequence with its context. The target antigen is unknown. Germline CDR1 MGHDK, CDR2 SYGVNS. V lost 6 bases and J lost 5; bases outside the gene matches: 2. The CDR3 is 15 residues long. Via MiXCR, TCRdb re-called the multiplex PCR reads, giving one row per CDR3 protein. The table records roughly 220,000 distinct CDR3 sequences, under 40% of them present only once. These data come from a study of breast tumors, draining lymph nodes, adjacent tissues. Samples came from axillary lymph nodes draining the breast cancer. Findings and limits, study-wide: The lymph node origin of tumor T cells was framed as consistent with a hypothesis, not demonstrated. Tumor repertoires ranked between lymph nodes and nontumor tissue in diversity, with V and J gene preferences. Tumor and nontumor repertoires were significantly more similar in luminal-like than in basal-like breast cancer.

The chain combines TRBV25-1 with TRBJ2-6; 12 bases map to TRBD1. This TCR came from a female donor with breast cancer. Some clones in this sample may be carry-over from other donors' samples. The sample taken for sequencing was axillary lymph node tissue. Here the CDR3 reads CASSGTGGRANVLTF. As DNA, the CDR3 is TGTGCCAGCAGCGGGACAGGGGGCAGGGCCAACGTCCTGACTTTC.